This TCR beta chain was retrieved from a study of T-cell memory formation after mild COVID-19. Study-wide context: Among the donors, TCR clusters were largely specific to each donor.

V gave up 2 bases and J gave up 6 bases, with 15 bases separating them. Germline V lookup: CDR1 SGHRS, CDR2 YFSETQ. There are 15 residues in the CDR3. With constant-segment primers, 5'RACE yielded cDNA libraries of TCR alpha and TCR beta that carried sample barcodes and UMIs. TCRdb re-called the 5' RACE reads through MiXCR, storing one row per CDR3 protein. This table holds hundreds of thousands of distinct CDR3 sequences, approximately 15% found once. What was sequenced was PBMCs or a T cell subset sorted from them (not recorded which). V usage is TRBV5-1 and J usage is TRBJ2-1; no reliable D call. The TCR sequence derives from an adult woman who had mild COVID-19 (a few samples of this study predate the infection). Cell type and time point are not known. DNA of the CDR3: TGCGCCAGCAGCTTTCAGGCCCCGGTGGGCAATGAGCAGTTCTTC. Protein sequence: CASSFQAPVGNEQFF.